Listed here are 14 T cell receptor beta chains from one sample, sequenced in a study of identical twins (dated by TCRdb to between 2015 and 2016). Library method: 5' RACE. This sample was sequenced with an Illumina HiSeq 2000. TCRdb reworked the public reads: Q25 trimming with fastp, MiXCR clone assembly, productive beta chains retained. Every CDR3 protein is listed once, alongside the most common genes and DNA of its rows. Recorded for this sample are roughly 350,000 distinct CDR3 sequences; roughly an eighth of them occurred a single time. The top ten hold roughly 7.8% of the sample. This sample was shared with a second study, whose subject was yellow fever vaccine responses in identical twins.

Sequencing was performed on CD8+ T cells sorted from blood. These receptors came from a woman under 30 in good health.

This clonotype was seen more than once but under ten times. The CDR3 DNA is TGTGCCAGCAGCCCAAGGACAGGAGATGAGCAGTTCTTC. Translated, it gives CASSPRTGDEQFF. This chain links TRBV7-9 with TRBJ2-1; 7 nucleotides align to TRBD1. V lost 5 bases, J lost 8 bases, and 6 bases stayed unmatched. CDR1 SEHNR and CDR2 FQNEAQ come from the germline V gene (reference sequence). CDR3 size: 13 residues.

This clonotype was detected only a few times. This chain uses TRBV2 with TRBJ2-3; D call uncertain. Between the trimmed V and J ends, which lost 0 bases and 3 bases, there was a span of 4 bases. Per the germline V gene, CDR1 is SNHLY and CDR2 is FYNNEI. The CDR3 runs to 13 residues. The CDR3 reads CASSEAGTDTQYF. CDR3 nucleotides: TGTGCCAGCAGTGAAGCGGGAACAGATACGCAGTATTTT.

This clonotype was recorded a few times. The chain combines TRBV9 with TRBJ2-5; TRBD2 aligns across 10 bases. This CDR3 contains 15 residues. The germline V gene has CDR1 SGDLS and CDR2 YYNGEE. With 0 bases clipped from V and 5 bases from J, the junction kept 4 bases outside the gene matches. CDR3 in amino acids: CASSVALAGAETQYF. The CDR3 bases are TGTGCCAGCAGCGTAGCCCTAGCGGGAGCCGAGACCCAGTACTTC.

Only a few counts were recorded for this clonotype. The rearrangement uses TRBV7-6 and TRBJ2-1, with TRBD2 matching over 8 bases. With V trimmed by 2 bases and J by 2 bases, 8 bases remained unmatched. CDR3 size: 17 residues. CDR1 and CDR2 (germline): SGHVS, FNYEAQ. The CDR3 DNA reads TGTGCCAGCAGCTTAAACGGGAGGGTTAGGACCTACAATGAGCAGTTCTTC. Translation gives CASSLNGRVRTYNEQFF.

The chain uses TRBV24-1 and TRBJ2-2, with a possible D match to TRBD2 (5 bases). Trimming shortened V by 4 bases and J by 3 bases, and 14 bases separated the two germline ends. The CDR3 has 16 amino acids. Looked up from germline, CDR1 is KGHDR and CDR2 is SFDVKD. The CDR3: CATSEALMRDTGELFF. CDR3 nucleotides: TGTGCCACCAGTGAAGCGCTCATGAGGGACACCGGGGAGCTGTTTTTT.

This clonotype was seen more than once but under ten times. V usage is TRBV9 and J usage is TRBJ1-2; unclear D gene. Germline CDR1 reads SGDLS; CDR2 reads YYNGEE. The CDR3 extends over 13 amino acids. V was clipped by 3 bases and J by 8 bases, with 14 bases between them. CDR3: CASSGAPAGGYTF. The CDR3 DNA follows: TGTGCCAGCAGCGGAGCTCCCGCTGGGGGCTACACCTTC.

This chain connects TRBV24-1 to TRBJ2-5, with 7 bases lining up with TRBD2. CDR1 is KGHDR, CDR2 SFDVKD, per germline. This CDR3 contains 14 residues. V was pared by 6 bases and J by 2 bases, with 5 bases of the junction left unmatched. CDR3 sequence reads: CATSPRGTQETQYF. CDR3 sequence (DNA): TGTGCCACCAGTCCGCGGGGGACTCAAGAGACCCAGTACTTC.

This clonotype showed up just a few times. The rearrangement uses TRBV5-1 and TRBJ2-1; 8 nucleotides match TRBD2. The length of the CDR3 is 16 residues. V lost 0 bases to trimming and J lost 3 bases; unmatched junction nucleotides: 5. The germline V gene encodes CDR1 SGHRS and CDR2 YFSETQ. CDR3 region: CASSLVWREVYNEQFF. For the CDR3, the DNA is TGCGCCAGCAGCTTGGTTTGGCGGGAGGTCTACAATGAGCAGTTCTTC.

The gene calls are TRBV7-3 and TRBJ2-3; D gene unclear. This CDR3 spans 17 amino acids. Germline V gives CDR1 SGHTA, CDR2 FQGTGA. Trimming stripped 2 bases from V and 2 bases from J, with 17 bases between. DNA for the CDR3: TGTGCCAGCAGCTTAGGAGCTGGTGTCCCCCCCACAGATACGCAGTATTTT. It is translated as CASSLGAGVPPTDTQYF.

This clonotype was recorded at least ten times. The chain is built from TRBV7-9 and TRBJ1-1, with 7 bases that match TRBD1. Germline V gives CDR1 SEHNR, CDR2 FQNEAQ (reference sequence). J was trimmed by 0 bases and V by 4 bases; bases with no gene match: 8. The CDR3 is 16 amino acids. The CDR3: CASSSAGGDVNTEAFF. The CDR3, as DNA: TGTGCCAGCAGCTCAGCAGGGGGGGACGTGAACACTGAAGCTTTCTTT.

This clonotype was seen a few times. The V gene is TRBV4-1, the J gene TRBJ2-6; D gene unclear. The CDR3 consists of 16 residues. V was pared by 1 base and J by 0 bases, with 7 bases between. Germline assignment: CDR1 MGHRA and CDR2 YSYEKL. CDR3 bases: TGCGCCAGCAGCCAAGCTTCCCGCTCTGGGGCCAACGTCCTGACTTTC. Translated: CASSQASRSGANVLTF.

This clonotype was detected a few times. One end of the junction varies from germline; a read error may be responsible. This chain connects TRBV6-1 to TRBJ2-1; 8 positions match TRBD2. The CDR3 runs to 14 residues. CDR1 is MNHNS and CDR2 is SASEGT in the germline V gene. The CDR3: CASSEGTSLWEQLF. In nucleotides, the CDR3 is TGTGCCAGCAGTGAAGGGACTAGCTTGTGGGAGCAGCTCTTC.

This clonotype was seen a single time. The chain carries TRBV11-1 and TRBJ2-1, with 11 bases identical to TRBD2. Germline V gene lookup returns CDR1 SGHAT and CDR2 FQDESV (reference sequence). With V trimmed by 5 bases and J by 2 bases, 11 bases remained unmatched. This CDR3 is built from 18 residues. The CDR3 bases are TGTGCCAGCAGCCCCCCCCTAGCGGGAGGTATCCCCTACAATGAGCAGTTCTTC. It specifies CASSPPLAGGIPYNEQFF.

This clonotype appeared a few times. J is TRBJ2-1 and V is TRBV7-9; 11 positions match TRBD2. CDR1 and CDR2 from the germline V gene are SEHNR and FQNEAQ (reference sequence). CDR3 length: 16 residues. The J segment lost 3 bases and the V segment lost 5 bases, leaving 6 bases of the junction unmatched. CDR3: CASSVPGTSGYNEQFF. CDR3 nucleotide sequence: TGTGCCAGCAGCGTCCCCGGGACTAGCGGCTACAATGAGCAGTTCTTC.